This T cell receptor (beta chain) appears in the sequencing data of a study of T cell clonotyping in hematopoietic cell transplantation. The assay was immunoSEQ multiplex PCR, and TCRdb's table has in-frame clones only and misses some. The sample carries 5,500 to 7,500 clones, 65% to 85% recorded once. CDR3 size: 16 residues. CDR1 LGHNA and CDR2 YSLEER come from the germline V gene. J gave up 7 bases and V 3 bases, and 4 bases lay outside the gene matches. V usage is TRBV4-3 and J usage is TRBJ2-2, with 14 bases fitting TRBD2. The receptor's source is a female patient aged 30 to 40 who had an allogeneic stem cell transplant, so the T cells may come from the graft donor. Some clones in this sample may be carry-over from other donors' samples. Sample: PBMCs, taken 100 days after allogeneic stem cell transplant. The CDR3: CASSQRLAGGDGELFF. The CDR3 DNA reads TGCGCCAGCAGCCAGCGACTAGCGGGGGGGGACGGGGAGCTGTTTTTT.